The 12 T cell receptor beta chains below were found in one sample sequenced in a study of radiotherapy plus CTLA-4 blockade in lung cancer. TCRdb's table, derived via immunoSEQ multiplex PCR, lists solely in-frame clones and lacks some. The sample shows tens of thousands of clones, around 87% of them seen only once. The sample here was peripheral blood, taken from a patient treated with radiotherapy plus ipilimumab. The source is a human donor with non-small cell lung cancer that progressed on radiotherapy plus ipilimumab.

The J gene is TRBJ2-3, the V gene TRBV30; D gene ambiguous. The CDR3 consists of 10 residues. Trimming removed 8 bases at V and 6 bases at J, with 9 bases between. Germline assignment: CDR1 GTSNPN and CDR2 SVGIG (reference sequence). The DNA for the CDR3 is TGTGCCCTTGCGCGGGATACGCAGTATTTT. This gives the protein CALARDTQYF. The entire variable domain, with the rest obtained from reference TRBV30 and TRBJ2-3, is as follows: SQTIHQWPATLVQPVGSPLSLECTVEGTSNPNLYWYRQAAGRGLQLLFYSVGIGQISSEVPQNLSASRPQDRQFILSSKKLLLSDSGFYLCALARDTQYFGPGTRLTVL.

This clone was detected only once. The rearrangement uses TRBV19 and TRBJ2-7, with TRBD2 identical over 13 bases. Trimming cost V 9 bases and J 6 bases; bases outside gene matches: 5. CDR3 length: 13 amino acids. Germline loops: CDR1 LNHDA, CDR2 SQIVND (reference sequence). The CDR3 sequence: CARKTSGRSEQYV. Written as DNA, the CDR3 is TGTGCCAGAAAGACTAGCGGGAGGAGCGAGCAGTACGTC.

The chain uses TRBV28 and TRBJ2-2, with D tentatively TRBD1 (5 bases). CDR1 is MDHEN and CDR2 is SYDVKM in the germline V gene. The CDR3 is made up of 17 amino acids. Trimming shortened V by 7 bases and J by 6 bases, and 24 bases separated the two germline ends. The DNA of the CDR3 is TGTGCCAGCACCCCCGGGCTAGGGGTTATTGTGGCCGGGGAGCTGTTTTTT. Protein sequence: CASTPGLGVIVAGELFF.

J is TRBJ2-2 and V is TRBV28, with TRBD1 as a possible D gene (5 bases). Trimming removed 6 bases at V and 6 bases at J, with 11 bases between. Germline loops: CDR1 MDHEN, CDR2 SYDVKM. The CDR3 is 13 residues long. The CDR3 loop is CASRRQGAGELFF. The CDR3 bases are TGTGCCAGCAGGCGTCAAGGGGCCGGGGAGCTGTTTTTT. Full variable domain (outside the CDR3, taken from reference TRBV28 and TRBJ2-2): DVKVTQSSRYLVKRTGEKVFLECVQDMDHENMFWYRQDPGLGLRLIYFSYDVKMKEKGDIPEGYSVSREKKERFSLILESASTNQTSMYLCASRRQGAGELFFGEGSRLTVL.

The CDR3 reads CASSSEVRAVHNEQFF. In DNA, the CDR3 is TGTGCCAGCAGCTCGGAGGTTCGTGCAGTACACAATGAGCAGTTCTTC. This chain joins TRBV5-6 and TRBJ2-1; TRBD2 is a possible D gene (5 bases). Trimming took 3 bases from V and 5 from J, leaving 18 bases between them. The CDR3 is 16 amino acids. From germline, CDR1 is SGHDT and CDR2 YYEEEE.

The chain uses TRBV11-3 and TRBJ2-3; TRBD1 might be the D (5 bases). Trimming took off 4 bases at V and 4 bases at J, with 21 bases between the two ends. CDR1 and CDR2 from the germline V gene are SGHNT and YENEEA. The CDR3 totals 17 residues. DNA of the CDR3: TGTGCCAGCAGCTCCAGCCTGGGGCAGCATGGCGCAGATACGCAGTATTTT. This sequence encodes CASSSSLGQHGADTQYF.

The J gene is TRBJ1-3, the V gene TRBV7-9; D uncertain. Germline V gene lookup returns CDR1 SEHNR and CDR2 FQNEAQ (reference sequence). V was clipped by 0 bases and J by 4 bases, with 4 bases between them. The CDR3 contains 13 residues. This CDR3 is CASSLAEGNTIYF. In DNA, the CDR3 is TGTGCCAGCAGCTTAGCCGAAGGAAACACCATATATTTT.

The chain employs TRBV5-1 and TRBJ1-4, with 7 bases matching TRBD1. V lost 4 bases to trimming and J lost 3 bases; unmatched junction nucleotides: 6. The CDR3 spans 15 residues. The V gene's germline CDR1 is SGHRS and CDR2 YFSETQ. CDR3 nucleotide sequence: TGCGCCAGCAGCGCCTACAGGGGACCTAATGAAAAACTGTTTTTT. Translating it yields CASSAYRGPNEKLFF.

The CDR3 DNA is TGTGCCTGGAGTGGGGCCGGGTGGCAGCCCGGGTTCTTC. It yields the protein CAWSGAGWQPGFF. The rearrangement links TRBV30 to TRBJ2-1; D call uncertain. Trimming left V 1 base short and J 15 bases short, with 19 bases between. The CDR3 length is 13 residues. CDR1 GTSNPN and CDR2 SVGIG come from the germline V gene (reference sequence).

The V call is TRBV21-1, the J call TRBJ2-1; the DNA was not used to check the table's D call, TRBD1. TRBV21-1 is a pseudogene. CDR3 length: 14 residues. This CDR3 is CASRRGYSYNEQFF. The DNA of the CDR3 is TGTGCCAGCAGAAGGGGCTACTCCTACAATGAGCAGTTCTTC.

V usage is TRBV6-5 and J usage is TRBJ1-1; D uncertain. With 4 bases removed from V and 4 bases from J, the gap between germline ends came to 7 bases. The CDR3 totals 12 residues. Germline CDR1 MNHEY, CDR2 SVGAGI. This CDR3 reads CASSSPGTEAFF. The CDR3 DNA follows: TGTGCCAGCAGTTCCCCGGGCACTGAAGCTTTCTTT.

The V call is TRBV5-1, the J call TRBJ2-1; 14 nucleotides agree with TRBD2. The CDR3 is made up of 15 amino acids. Germline V lookup: CDR1 SGHRS, CDR2 YFSETQ. After removal of 3 bases from V and 8 bases from J, the junction contained 4 bases not matched to a gene. CDR3 amino acids: CASSSTSGREDEQFF. In DNA form, the CDR3 reads TGCGCCAGCAGCTCGACTAGCGGGAGGGAAGATGAGCAGTTCTTC.